This entry is about one T cell receptor beta chain. A few counts support this clone. The antigen it binds to is not known. One base away there is no much larger clone; base qualities are not given. The sample is drawn from a study of T cell responses to AZD1222 COVID-19 vaccine (dated by TCRdb to the early 2020s). About the full investigation: AZD1222 recipients with second doses at about 4 weeks or about 12 weeks were pooled, because spike-specific TCR depth and breadth did not differ between schedules. A total of approximately 250 trial participants underwent TCR sequencing, of whom 207 had received two doses of AZD1222 and roughly 26 had received two doses of the MenACWY control vaccine. Trial participants were enrolled by age into subgroups of 18-55, 56-69 and 70-plus years, and around 140, 26 and 57 TCR-sequenced participants, respectively, were included in these subgroups. General study outcomes and caveats: After two AZD1222 doses, spike-specific TCR breadth and depth were significantly higher than at day 0 and than in MenACWY recipients. Reportedly, close to half of the unique spike-specific TCRs recognized epitopes lying outside the regions that are mutated in the B.1.351 and B.1.1.7 variants. Participants were mostly white British, with more females than males. The authors suggested clonal diversity may have been underestimated. Conclusions about previously exposed vaccinees are limited because only six or seven AZD1222 recipients were SARS-CoV-2 seropositive at baseline. The 56-69-year group was small, and its depth increase did not reach significance, likely because of low power. The vaccine-associated CD4 TCRs covered the entire spike protein, and the dominant responses fell in regions 160-218 and 743-854. Because no day 14 peak-response samples were available, the repertoires could be characterized only after the peak T cell response.

The CDR3 regions of human TCRbeta chains were analyzed by immunosequencing. Per the original workflow: TCRs in the repertoires were matched against a reference library of SARS-CoV-2-specific TCRs that had been generated with the MIRA antigen-specificity platform. Breadth was defined as the fraction of unique TCRs that were SARS-CoV-2-associated, and depth was defined as the fraction of total T cells that were SARS-CoV-2-associated. Each spike-specific TCR was assigned to its reactive spike region and to a CD4 or CD8 class using the MIRA data. Log10-transformed breadth and depth values were compared by one-way ANOVA with Sidak's multiple comparisons tests. TCRdb stores this immuneACCESS table with in-frame sequences only. Part of the clones is absent; in the studies checked, under half of the shortfall reflects unresolved V genes, and no reason is known for the rest. That table is the source of V, J and clone size, and D and trimming were worked out from the DNA. Counted in this sample were about 200,000 clones; around 92% of them appeared once. The ten biggest clones cover 1% to 1.5% of the sample.

The time point label, as the study defines it: baseline before first vaccination. Samples from vaccinated people were obtained from the UK trials COV001 and COV002, which included a single-blind randomized controlled phase 2/3 trial of AZD1222 (ChAdOx1 nCoV-19) in healthy adults. For TCRbeta chain sequencing, PBMC samples were collected from trial participants at day 0 and at day 28 after the second dose. Here the sequenced sample was peripheral blood, taken on day 0 of AZD1222 vaccination. This clonotype was obtained from an adult in good health.

The CDR3: CASSFEAATNEKLFF. DNA sequence: TGTGCCAGCAGTTTTGAGGCTGCAACTAATGAAAAACTGTTTTTT. The rearrangement joined TRBV28 to TRBJ1-4; no D segment can be confidently identified. The germline V gene specifies MDHEN as CDR1 and SYDVKM as CDR2. A distance of 8 bases separates the germline ends of V and J, which lose 3 bases and 0 bases respectively. The CDR3 holds 15 amino acids from the cysteine to the phenylalanine. Only CDR3 DNA remains: 45 bases, in frame from the first base.